This T cell receptor (beta chain) is drawn from a study of shared clonotypes between healthy human individuals. Notes on the study in general: Generation probability values for non-shared clonotypes were lower than those for clonotypes shared by all four donors. Larger estimated richness was generally seen in naive subsets than in memory subsets.

V was pared by 4 bases and J by 5 bases, with 7 bases of the junction left unmatched. Germline CDR1 and CDR2: LNHDA and SQIVND (reference sequence). This CDR3 spans 15 amino acids. To note about this clone: Its antigen is not known.

A deep-level run was used for the assay. Generated by immunoSEQ multiplex PCR, the TCRdb table keeps only in-frame clones and is missing some. The table shows around 700,000 clones, with more than 70% occurring only once. This receptor was obtained from a woman aged 25 to 45 in good health. Sequenced input: memory CD4+ T cells sorted from blood. Subset reported: CD45RA-negative fraction. V is TRBV19 and J is TRBJ2-1; 8 bases fit TRBD2. The CDR3 loop reads CASSRLAPDHNEQFF. In DNA form, the CDR3 reads TGTGCCAGTAGTAGACTAGCGCCGGACCACAATGAGCAGTTCTTC. Using reference TRBV19 and TRBJ2-1 for the parts outside the CDR3, the full variable domain is DGGITQSPKYLFRKEGQNVTLSCEQNLNHDAMYWYRQDPGQGLRLIYYSQIVNDFQKGDIAEGYSVSREKKESFPLTVTSAQKNPTAFYLCASSRLAPDHNEQFFGPGTRLTVL.